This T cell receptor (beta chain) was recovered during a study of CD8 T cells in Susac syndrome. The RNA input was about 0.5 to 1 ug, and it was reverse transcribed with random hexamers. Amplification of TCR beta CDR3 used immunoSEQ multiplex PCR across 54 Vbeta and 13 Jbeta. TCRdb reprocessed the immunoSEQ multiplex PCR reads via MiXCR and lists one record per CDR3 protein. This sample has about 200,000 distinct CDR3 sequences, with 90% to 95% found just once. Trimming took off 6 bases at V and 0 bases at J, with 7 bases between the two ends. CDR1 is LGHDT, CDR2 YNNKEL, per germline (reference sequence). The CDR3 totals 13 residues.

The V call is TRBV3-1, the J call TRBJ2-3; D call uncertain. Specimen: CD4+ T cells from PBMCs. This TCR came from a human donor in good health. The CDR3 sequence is CASRQLSTDTQYF. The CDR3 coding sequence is TGTGCCAGCAGACAGCTAAGCACAGATACGCAGTATTTT.